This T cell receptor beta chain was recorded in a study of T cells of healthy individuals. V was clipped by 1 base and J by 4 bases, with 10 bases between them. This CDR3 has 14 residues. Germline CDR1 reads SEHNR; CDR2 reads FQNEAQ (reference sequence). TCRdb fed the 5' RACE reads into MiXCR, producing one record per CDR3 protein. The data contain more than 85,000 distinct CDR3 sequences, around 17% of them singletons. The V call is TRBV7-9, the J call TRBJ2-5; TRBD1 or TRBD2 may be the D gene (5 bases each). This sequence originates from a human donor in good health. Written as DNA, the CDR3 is TGTGCCAGCAGCTTAGTGGGACGTGGAGAGACCCAGTACTTC. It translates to CASSLVGRGETQYF.